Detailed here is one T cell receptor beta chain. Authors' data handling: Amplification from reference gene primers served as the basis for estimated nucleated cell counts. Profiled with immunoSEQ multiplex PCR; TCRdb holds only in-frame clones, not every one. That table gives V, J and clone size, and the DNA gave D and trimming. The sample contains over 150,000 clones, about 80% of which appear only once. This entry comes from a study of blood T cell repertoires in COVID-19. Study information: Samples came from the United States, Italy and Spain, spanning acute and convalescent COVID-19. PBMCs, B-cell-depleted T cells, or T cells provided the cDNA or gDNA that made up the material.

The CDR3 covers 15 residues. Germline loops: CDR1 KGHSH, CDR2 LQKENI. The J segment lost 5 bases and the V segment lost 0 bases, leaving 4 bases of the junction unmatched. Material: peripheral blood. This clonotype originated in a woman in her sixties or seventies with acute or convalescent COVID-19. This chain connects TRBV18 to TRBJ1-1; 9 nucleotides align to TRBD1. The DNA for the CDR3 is TGTGCCAGCTCACCACCGGTGGGACAGGGTACTGAAGCTTTCTTT. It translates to CASSPPVGQGTEAFF.